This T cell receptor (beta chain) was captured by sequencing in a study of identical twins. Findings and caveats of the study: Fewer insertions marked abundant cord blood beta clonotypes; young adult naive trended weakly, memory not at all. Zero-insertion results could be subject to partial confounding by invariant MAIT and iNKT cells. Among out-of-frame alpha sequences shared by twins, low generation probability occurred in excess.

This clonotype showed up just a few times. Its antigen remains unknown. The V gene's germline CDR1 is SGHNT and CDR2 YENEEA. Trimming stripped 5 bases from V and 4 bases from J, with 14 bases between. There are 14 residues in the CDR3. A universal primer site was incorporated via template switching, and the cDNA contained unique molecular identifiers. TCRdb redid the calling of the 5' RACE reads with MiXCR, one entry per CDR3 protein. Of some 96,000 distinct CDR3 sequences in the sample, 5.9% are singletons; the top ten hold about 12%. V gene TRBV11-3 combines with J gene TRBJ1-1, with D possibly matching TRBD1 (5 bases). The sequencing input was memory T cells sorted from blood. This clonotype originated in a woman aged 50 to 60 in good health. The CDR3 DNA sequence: TGTGCCAGCAGCCTCCAGGGTGAAGGCACTGAAGCTTTCTTT. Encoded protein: CASSLQGEGTEAFF. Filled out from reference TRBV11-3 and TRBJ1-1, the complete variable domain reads EAGVVQSPRYKIIEKKQPVAFWCNPISGHNTLYWYLQNLGQGPELLIRYENEEAVDDSQLPKDRFSAERLKGVDSTLKIQPAELGDSAVYLCASSLQGEGTEAFFGQGTRLTVV.